This entry lists 2 T cell receptor beta chains sequenced from one sample in a study of blood T cell repertoires in COVID-19. Libraries were prepared by immunoSEQ multiplex PCR; TCRdb keeps only in-frame clonotypes and omits some of them. The repertoire includes approximately 220,000 clones, nearly 90% of them detected once, and over 12% sits in the top ten. The sequenced sample consisted of PBMCs or T cells enriched from blood (not recorded which). Receptors originate from a man in his thirties or forties who had been exposed to COVID-19.

Here the CDR3 reads CASSSSGTANEKLFF. In DNA form, the CDR3 reads TGTGCCAGTAGTTCCAGCGGGACGGCTAATGAAAAACTGTTTTTT. This chain joins TRBV19 and TRBJ1-4, with a possible D match to TRBD1 (5 bases). CDR3 length equals 15 residues. Trimming removed 5 bases from V and 3 bases from J, with 13 bases in between. Germline assignment: CDR1 LNHDA and CDR2 SQIVND (reference sequence).

This chain links TRBV29-1 with TRBJ1-2, with TRBD1 identical over 7 bases. The germline V gene has CDR1 SQVTM and CDR2 ANQGSEA. The V gene end was trimmed by 5 bases and the J gene end by 3 bases; junction bases not matched to a gene: 9. This CDR3 is 14 amino acids long. Written as DNA, the CDR3 is TGCAGCGTTCCTCCCCTGACAGGGTACTATGGCTACACCTTC. Its protein is CSVPPLTGYYGYTF.